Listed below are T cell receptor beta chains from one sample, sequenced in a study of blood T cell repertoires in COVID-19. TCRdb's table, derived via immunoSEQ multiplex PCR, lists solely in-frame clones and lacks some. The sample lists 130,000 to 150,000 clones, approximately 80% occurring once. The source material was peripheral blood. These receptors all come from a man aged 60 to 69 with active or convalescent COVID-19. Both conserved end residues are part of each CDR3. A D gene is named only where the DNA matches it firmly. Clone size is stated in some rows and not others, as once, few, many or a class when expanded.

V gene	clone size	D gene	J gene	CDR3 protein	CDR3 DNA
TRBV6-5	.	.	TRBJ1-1	CASSSNRRRGTEAFF	TGTGCCAGCTCCTCAAATCGACGACGCGGCACTGAAGCTTTCTTT
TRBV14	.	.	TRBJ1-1	CASSKMTGVNTEAFF	TGTGCCAGCAGCAAAATGACAGGTGTGAACACTGAAGCTTTCTTT
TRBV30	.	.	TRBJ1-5	CAWSDSLNQPQHF	TGTGCCTGGTCTGACAGCTTAAATCAGCCCCAGCATTTT
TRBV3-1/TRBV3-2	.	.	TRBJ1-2	CASSQVELDGYTF	TGTGCCAGCAGCCAAGTGGAGTTGGATGGCTACACCTTC
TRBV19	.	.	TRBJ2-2	CASSIDRYTGELFF	TGTGCCAGTAGTATAGACAGGTACACCGGGGAGCTGTTTTTT
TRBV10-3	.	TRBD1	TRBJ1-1	CATRTGMNTEAFF	TGTGCCACGAGGACAGGAATGAACACTGAAGCTTTCTTT
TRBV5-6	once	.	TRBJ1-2	CASSWGPTAYGYTF	TGTGCCAGCAGCTGGGGCCCCACGGCCTATGGCTACACCTTC
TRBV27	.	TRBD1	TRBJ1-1	CASSPQGTEAFF	TGTGCCAGCAGCCCACAGGGGACTGAAGCTTTCTTT
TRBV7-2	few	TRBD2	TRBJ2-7	CASSLGGLAVNYEQYF	TGTGCCAGCAGCTTAGGGGGACTAGCGGTAAACTACGAGCAGTACTTC
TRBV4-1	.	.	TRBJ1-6	CASSQPRTERNSPLHF	TGCGCCAGCAGCCAACCAAGGACAGAAAGGAATTCACCCCTCCACTTT
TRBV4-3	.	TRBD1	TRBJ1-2	CASSQETGGLVYGYTF	TGCGCCAGCAGCCAAGAAACAGGGGGGCTAGTCTATGGCTACACCTTC
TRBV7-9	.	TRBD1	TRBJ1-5	CASSLVGQDNQPQHF	TGTGCCAGCAGCTTAGTAGGACAGGATAATCAGCCCCAGCATTTT
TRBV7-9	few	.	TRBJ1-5	CASSLARTGRANQPQHF	TGTGCCAGCAGCTTAGCTAGGACGGGGAGGGCAAATCAGCCCCAGCATTTT
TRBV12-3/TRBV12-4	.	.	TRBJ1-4	CASSFGQREKLFF	TGTGCCAGCAGTTTCGGACAGCGAGAAAAACTGTTTTTT
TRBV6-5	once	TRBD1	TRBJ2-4	CASRAGTEDKNIQYF	TGTGCCAGCAGGGCCGGGACAGAAGACAAAAACATTCAGTACTTC
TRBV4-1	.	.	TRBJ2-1	CASSQPTWPNEQFF	TGCGCCAGCAGCCAACCGACTTGGCCCAATGAGCAGTTCTTC
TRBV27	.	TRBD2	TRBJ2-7	CASSPTTSGGMFYNEQYF	TGTGCCAGCAGTCCCACGACTAGCGGGGGGATGTTTTATAACGAGCAGTACTTC
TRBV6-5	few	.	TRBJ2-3	CASRLEGHTDTQYF	TGTGCCAGTCGACTAGAAGGACACACAGATACGCAGTATTTT
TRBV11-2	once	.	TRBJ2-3	CASSSRGGEGTDTQYF	TGTGCCAGCAGCTCTAGGGGCGGGGAAGGCACAGATACGCAGTATTTT
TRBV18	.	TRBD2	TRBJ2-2	CASSLGLAGPVAGELFF	TGTGCCAGCTCACTGGGACTAGCGGGACCAGTGGCCGGGGAGCTGTTTTTT
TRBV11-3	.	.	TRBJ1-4	CASSPYTGLREKLFF	TGTGCCAGCAGCCCATACACAGGGTTACGCGAAAAACTGTTTTTT
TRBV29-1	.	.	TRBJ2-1	CSVEEPTEQFF	TGCAGCGTTGAAGAACCTACCGAGCAGTTCTTC
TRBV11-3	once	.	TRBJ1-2	CASSSRTALGYTF	TGTGCCAGCAGCTCCCGGACAGCTTTGGGCTACACCTTC
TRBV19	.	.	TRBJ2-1	CASSKGAYNEQFF	TGTGCCAGTAGTAAAGGGGCCTACAATGAGCAGTTCTTC
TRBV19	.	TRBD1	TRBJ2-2	CASKETGGTNTGELFF	TGTGCCAGTAAGGAGACAGGGGGAACGAACACCGGGGAGCTGTTTTTT
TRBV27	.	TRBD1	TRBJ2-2	CASSLGTGQGLSVTGELFF	TGTGCCAGCAGCCTCGGGACAGGGCAAGGATTAAGCGTTACCGGGGAGCTGTTTTTT
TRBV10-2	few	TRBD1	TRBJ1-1	CASSPGQGGSTEAFF	TGCGCCAGCAGTCCGGGACAGGGTGGTAGCACTGAAGCTTTCTTT
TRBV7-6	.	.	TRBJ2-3	CASSYTPEVTDTQYF	TGTGCCAGCAGCTACACTCCAGAGGTCACAGATACGCAGTATTTT
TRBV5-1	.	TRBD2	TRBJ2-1	CASSHHLAGGGNEQFF	TGCGCCAGCAGCCACCACCTAGCGGGAGGAGGCAATGAGCAGTTCTTC
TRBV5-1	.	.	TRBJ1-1	CASSLGDIGGNTEAFF	TGCGCCAGCAGCTTAGGGGACATTGGGGGGAACACTGAAGCTTTCTTT
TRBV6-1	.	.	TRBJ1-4	CASREGTSNEKLFF	TGTGCCAGCAGGGAAGGGACTTCAAATGAAAAACTGTTTTTT
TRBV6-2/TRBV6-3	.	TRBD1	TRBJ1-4	CASSEDRSNEKLFF	TGTGCCAGCAGTGAGGACAGGTCTAATGAAAAACTGTTTTTT
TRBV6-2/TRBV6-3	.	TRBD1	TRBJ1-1	CASSLDRKAFF	TGTGCCAGCAGTTTGGACAGGAAAGCTTTCTTT
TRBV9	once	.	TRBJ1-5	CASSVGQDYQPQHF	TGTGCCAGCAGCGTAGGGCAGGACTATCAGCCCCAGCATTTT
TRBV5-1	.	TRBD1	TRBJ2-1	CASSLEALQGYNEQFF	TGCGCCAGCAGCTTGGAGGCCTTACAGGGGTATAATGAGCAGTTCTTC
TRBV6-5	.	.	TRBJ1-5	CASASGPGNNQPQHF	TGTGCCAGTGCGTCGGGCCCGGGAAACAATCAGCCCCAGCATTTT
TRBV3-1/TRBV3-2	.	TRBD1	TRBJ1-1	CASSPTGAKAFF	TGTGCCAGCAGCCCCACAGGGGCGAAAGCTTTCTTT
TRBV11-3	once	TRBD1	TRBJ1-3	CASSNRGVTGNTIYF	TGTGCCAGCAGCAACAGGGGTGTCACTGGAAACACCATATATTTT
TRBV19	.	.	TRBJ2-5	CASNNPNKGRETQYF	TGTGCCAGTAACAACCCCAACAAGGGGAGGGAGACCCAGTACTTC
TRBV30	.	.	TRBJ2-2	CAWSFLSNTGELFF	TGTGCCTGGAGTTTTCTATCGAACACCGGGGAGCTGTTTTTT
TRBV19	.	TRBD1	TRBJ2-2	CASSIQHRGRGGELFF	TGTGCCAGTAGTATACAGCACAGGGGGCGCGGCGGGGAGCTGTTTTTT
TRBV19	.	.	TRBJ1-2	CASSIPGGATYGYTF	TGTGCCAGTAGTATCCCGGGGGGCGCGACCTATGGCTACACCTTC
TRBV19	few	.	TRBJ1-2	CASTGGTLSYGYTF	TGTGCCAGTACGGGAGGGACGCTATCCTATGGCTACACCTTC
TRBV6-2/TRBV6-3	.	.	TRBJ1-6	CASSYLGATGGSPLHF	TGTGCCAGCAGTTACCTGGGGGCGACAGGCGGATCACCCCTCCACTTT
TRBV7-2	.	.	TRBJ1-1	CASSSTLNTEAFF	TGTGCCAGCAGCTCGACACTGAACACTGAAGCTTTCTTT
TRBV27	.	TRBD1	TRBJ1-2	CASSFSDRGNYGYTF	TGTGCCAGCAGTTTTTCGGACAGGGGGAACTATGGCTACACCTTC